This T cell receptor (beta chain) was identified during a study of T cells in Graves' hyperthyroidism and ophthalmopathy. Study observations and caveats: Expanded thyroid clonotypes (above 0.001) were mostly also found in blood.

Amplified TCR beta CDR3 regions derived from RNA transcripts. Using the HTBI primer set, a first-round RT-PCR was run on the TCR CDR3. One entry per CDR3 protein results from TCRdb running MiXCR on the multiplex PCR reads. Among 80,000 to 100,000 distinct CDR3 sequences listed, around 40% were seen once. Patients counted as stable if ophthalmopathy did not develop within 18 months. Investigators excluded patients with uncontrolled infection, other autoimmune disease, pregnancy or lactation. In the case of this clonotype: Its antigen is not identified. A junction boundary mismatches the germline segment, possibly from a read error.

This CDR3 has 15 amino acids. CDR1 is SGHTA and CDR2 is FQGNSA in the germline V gene. The source material was peripheral blood or thyroid tissue (not recorded which). The rearrangement uses TRBV7-2 and TRBJ1-1, with 8 bases matching TRBD1. The TCR originated in a woman aged 30 to 39 with Graves' hyperthyroidism. The CDR3: CASSPQGEGNTEAFF. The CDR3 DNA is TGCGCCAGCAGCCCACAGGGGGAGGGGAACACTGAAGCTTTCTTT.